This T cell receptor (beta chain) was captured by sequencing in a study of T-cell memory formation after mild COVID-19. Comment on this clonotype: Its antigen is undetermined.

CDR3 size: 19 residues. Germline values: CDR1 SGHRS, CDR2 YFSETQ. The V gene lost 0 bases and the J gene lost 4 bases, with 25 bases spanning the gap. Overall study findings and caveats: CD4/CD8 balance held among clones contracting day 15 to 85, and later expanders leaned CD4+. Pre-infection memory carried some responding clones, suggesting that cross-reactive memory joined. Proof of SARS-CoV-2 specificity was absent for the second-wave clones that crested on day 37.

5'RACE with constant-segment primers yielded barcoded, UMI-tagged TCR alpha and TCR beta cDNA libraries. Via MiXCR, TCRdb re-called the 5' RACE reads, giving one row per CDR3 protein. The sample yields under 650,000 distinct CDR3 sequences, approximately 18% seen once. The chain is built from TRBV5-1 and TRBJ1-1; no clear D. The sample was PBMCs or a T cell subset sorted from them (not recorded which). This receptor was identified in an adult woman who had mild COVID-19 (a few samples of this study predate the infection). Cell type and time point are not known. CDR3 DNA: TGCGCCAGCAGCTTGGACTTTAGGGTTTCTACAGCCCCGGGCACTGAAGCTTTCTTT. This gives the protein CASSLDFRVSTAPGTEAFF.